The present TCR beta chain was sequenced within a study of shared clonotypes between healthy human individuals. V was trimmed by 1 base and J by 8 bases, leaving 14 bases between them. Germline V gives CDR1 LNHNV, CDR2 YYDKDF (reference sequence). This CDR3 spans 15 amino acids. Investigators spread the genomic DNA of each subset evenly over several immunoSEQ plates. Clones were sequenced by immunoSEQ multiplex PCR, and TCRdb holds only the in-frame ones, with some missing. Of 2 million to 2.5 million clones in the sample, around 90% are singletons; the top ten hold around 0.4%. The clonotype was recovered from a man aged 18 to 29 in good health. Some clones in this sample may be carry-over from other donors' samples. The V and J genes are TRBV15 and TRBJ1-4, with D hard to call. Sequenced: naive CD4+ T cells from PBMCs. Subset noted: CD45RA+ positively selected. The DNA for the CDR3 is TGTGCCACCAGCAGAGCCGTGCCCCCGGCGGAAAAACTGTTTTTT. Protein sequence: CATSRAVPPAEKLFF.